The 6 T cell receptor beta chains below come from one sample, sequenced in a study of metastatic and nonmetastatic thyroid tumors (dated by TCRdb to 2019 to 2021). Before undergoing thyroid surgery, none of the patients had been given any kind of treatment. The library was generated by PCR. TCRdb lists the instrument as Illumina HiSeq 4000. Using fastp trimming at Q25 and MiXCR clonotype assembly, TCRdb reanalyzed the public sequencing data and kept in-frame beta chains. The sample records some 93,000 clones, roughly 13% of which are singletons. The ten largest clones take up approximately 10% of the sample. Sequences were obtained from blood. The source of these receptors is a female donor with papillary thyroid cancer or a benign thyroid nodule (not recorded which). Some clones in this sample may be carry-over from other donors' samples.

There are a few counts of this clone. This may come from a read error, since a much larger clone is one base off. The rearrangement links TRBV6-1 to TRBJ2-7, with D uncertain. CDR3 length: 12 amino acids. Germline V gene data show CDR1 as MNHNS and CDR2 as SASEGT. The CDR3, as DNA: TGTGCCAGCAGTCCCTATGTGGGCGGTCCCGACTTC. This codes for CASSPYVGGPDF.

This clone showed up many times. V usage is TRBV30 and J usage is TRBJ2-2; D is uncertain. The length of the CDR3 is 12 residues. V was shortened by 2 bases and J by 0 bases, with 1 base between the two germline ends. Looked up from germline, CDR1 is GTSNPN and CDR2 is SVGIG (reference sequence). The CDR3 loop is CAWSTNTGELFF. The CDR3 bases are TGTGCCTGGAGTACGAACACCGGGGAGCTGTTTTTT.

This clone showed up many times. The chain joins TRBV11-3 to TRBJ2-7; D gene ambiguous. This CDR3 contains 13 residues. Trimming pared 1 base from V and 5 bases from J, leaving 9 bases between. Germline CDR1 SGHNT, CDR2 YENEEA. In DNA, the CDR3 is TGTGCCAGCAGCTTAGCGTCTGGGGACGAGCAGTACTTC. This encodes CASSLASGDEQYF.

As concerns this clone: At one end, the junction sequence differs from germline, possibly due to a read error. The chain couples TRBV20-1 to TRBJ1-1; D is undetermined. CDR3 size: 14 residues. Per the germline V gene, CDR1 is DFQATT and CDR2 is SNEGSKA (reference sequence). CDR3 residues: CSARDRRMNTEAFF. Here the CDR3 DNA reads TGCAGTGCTAGAGATCGGCGGATGAACACTGAAGCCTTCTTT.

This clone was counted a few times. The junction shows a germline mismatch at one end, possibly a read error. The chain employs TRBV6-2 or TRBV6-3 and TRBJ2-7; 8 bases are shared with TRBD1. Germline V gene lookup returns CDR1 MNHEY and CDR2 SVGEGT. CDR3 length: 15 residues. The CDR3 region is CASIYRRQGTYEQYF. The CDR3 nucleotides are TGTGCCAGCATTTACCGACGACAGGGGACCTACGAGCAGTACTTC.

This clone was seen many times. The rearrangement links TRBV20-1 to TRBJ2-1; 8 bases are shared with TRBD2. Germline V gene lookup returns CDR1 DFQATT and CDR2 SNEGSKA (reference sequence). The CDR3 loop spans 15 amino acids. The J segment lost 4 bases and the V segment lost 0 bases, leaving 5 bases of the junction unmatched. Here the CDR3 DNA reads TGCAGTGCTAGAGATCTTGGCGGGAGGTACAATGAGCAGTTCTTC. This codes for CSARDLGGRYNEQFF.